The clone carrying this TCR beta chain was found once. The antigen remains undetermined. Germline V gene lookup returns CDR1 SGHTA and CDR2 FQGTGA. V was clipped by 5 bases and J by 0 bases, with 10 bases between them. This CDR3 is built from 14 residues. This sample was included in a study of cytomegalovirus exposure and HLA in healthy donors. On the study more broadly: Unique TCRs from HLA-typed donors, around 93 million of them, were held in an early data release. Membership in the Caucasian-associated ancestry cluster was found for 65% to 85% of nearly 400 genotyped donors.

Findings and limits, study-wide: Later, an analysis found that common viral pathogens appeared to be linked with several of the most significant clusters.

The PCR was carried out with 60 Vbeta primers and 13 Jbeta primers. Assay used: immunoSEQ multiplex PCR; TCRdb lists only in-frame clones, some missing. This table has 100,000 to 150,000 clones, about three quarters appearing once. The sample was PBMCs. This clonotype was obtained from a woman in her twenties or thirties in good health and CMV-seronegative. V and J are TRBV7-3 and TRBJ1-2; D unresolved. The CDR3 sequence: CASSPYGPNYGYTF. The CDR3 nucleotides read TGTGCCAGCAGCCCCTATGGTCCTAACTATGGCTACACCTTC.